One T cell receptor beta chain is described in this entry. There is no known antigen for this receptor. It has no much larger one-base neighbor in the sample; base qualities were not kept. The immunoSEQ Assay, a bias-controlled multiplex PCR, was used to amplify TCRbeta CDR3 regions from genomic DNA. As for how the authors treated the data: The number of nucleated cells in each sample was estimated from the amplification of reference gene primers within the assay. To quantify the absolute abundance of each unique TCRbeta CDR3 rearrangement, sequence reads were collapsed and filtered. For each sample, productive Simpson clonality was calculated by taking the square root of Simpson's diversity index across productive rearrangements. Drawn from immuneACCESS, this table holds only the in-frame rearrangements with V and J called that TCRdb kept. Clones are partly lost; checked studies trace under half to an unresolved V gene and leave the rest unexplained. V and J calls plus clone size are reproduced from that table; the DNA served to infer D and trimming. The sample has a few hundred thousand clones on record, over 75% of them singletons. Jointly, the top ten make up around 0.8% of the sample.

Collaborating institutions collected whole blood in K2EDTA tubes following their own protocols. For TCRbeta analysis, collaborators shipped samples as frozen whole blood, isolated PBMCs, or DNA extracted from either of those sample types. This sample was included in a study of blood T cell repertoires in COVID-19 (dated by TCRdb to 2020 to 2022). In terms of the full investigation: Samples covering the acute and convalescent phases of COVID-19 were provided by collaborators in the United States, Italy and Spain. The dataset comprised deeply sampled blood TCRbeta repertoires from subjects exposed to, actively infected with, or recovered from COVID-19. The material from the prospective study consisted of cDNA or gDNA derived from T cells, B-cell-depleted T cells, or PBMCs. Nearly every sample came with metadata listing a de-identified subject ID, COVID-19 status, age in years and sex. HLA class I and class II types, where available, came from metadata supplied by the sample provider rather than from assay-based typing. A freely available public database, intended as a resource for researchers studying the immune response to SARS-CoV-2, is where the repertoires were released. The samples were drawn from two sources: the first 160 participants of the ongoing ImmuneRACE study, and 1,254 subjects contributed by 6 global collaborators. What the study reported, not specific to this receptor: How much clinical and demographic metadata was included differed by source and by participant, and the metadata was provided uncurated.

Ends trimmed: V by 0 bases, J by 4 bases; bases unmatched to a gene: 6. There are 15 amino acids in the CDR3, from cysteine to phenylalanine inclusive. Kept here is only the CDR3 DNA, which spans 45 bases and is read in frame from base 1. The germline V gene (reference sequence) gives CDR1 as LNHNV and CDR2 as YYDKDF. Specimen: peripheral blood. This receptor chain uses TRBV15 and TRBJ2-7; 7 central bases correspond to TRBD2. The receptor was derived from a woman aged 30 to 39 with acute or convalescent COVID-19. The base sequence is TGTGCCACCAGCAGAGAAGGCAGCGGGATATACGAGCAGTACTTC. Its protein is CATSREGSGIYEQYF.